This T cell receptor beta chain was obtained from a study of T cells after somatic rescue of genetic block (dated by TCRdb to 2018 to 2021). In terms of the full investigation: What the study looked at was long-term robustness, specifically in a T-cell system that came about through somatic rescue of a genetic block in T-cell development.

Turning to this clone: Its binding antigen is unknown. Base qualities are not at hand, and no much larger clone is one base apart.

To prepare the library, the immunoSEQ multiplex PCR assay was applied. TCRdb carries this immuneACCESS record with in-frame sequences only. Its versions omit some clonotypes, under half of them owing to an unresolved V gene in the studies checked, with the rest unexplained. This sample is represented by 70,000 to 85,000 clones; about nine tenths of them were singletons. Approximately 2.7% of the sample rests with the top ten. CDR1 and CDR2 were assigned from the germline V gene as SGHTA and FQGTGA. V drops 4 bases and J drops 8 bases, leaving 20 bases in between. Including the terminal cysteine and phenylalanine, the CDR3 comprises 15 residues. The DNA shown is the 45-base CDR3, in frame from base 1.

Specimen: peripheral blood mononuclear cells (PBMCs). The chain uses TRBV7-3 and TRBJ2-5; the D call is tentative, TRBD1 or TRBD2, as each matches 6 bases. The origin of this receptor is a young man. Read as DNA, the sequence is TGTGCCAGCAGCTCTACAGGGACGGCCGGGGGTACCCAGTACTTC. It encodes CASSSTGTAGGTQYF. Supplemented by the reference TRBV7-3 and TRBJ2-5 proteins around the CDR3, the complete variable domain is GAGVSQTPSNKVTEKGKYVELRCDPISGHTALYWYRQSLGQGPEFLIYFQGTGAADDSGLPNDRFFAVRPEGSVSTLKIQRTERGDSAVYLCASSSTGTAGGTQYFGPGTRLLVL.